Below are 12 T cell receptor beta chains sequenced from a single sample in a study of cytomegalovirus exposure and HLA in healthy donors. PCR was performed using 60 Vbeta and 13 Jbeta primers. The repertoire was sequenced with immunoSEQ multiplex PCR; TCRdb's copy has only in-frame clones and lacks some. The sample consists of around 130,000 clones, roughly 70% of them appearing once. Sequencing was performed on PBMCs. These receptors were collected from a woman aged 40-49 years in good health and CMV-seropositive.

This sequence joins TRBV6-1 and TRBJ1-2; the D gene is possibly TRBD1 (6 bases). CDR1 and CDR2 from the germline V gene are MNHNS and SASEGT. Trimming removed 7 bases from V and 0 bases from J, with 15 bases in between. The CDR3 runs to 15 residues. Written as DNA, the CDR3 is TGTGCCAGCACCAGGACAGCCAGTCCTAACTATGGCTACACCTTC. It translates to CASTRTASPNYGYTF.

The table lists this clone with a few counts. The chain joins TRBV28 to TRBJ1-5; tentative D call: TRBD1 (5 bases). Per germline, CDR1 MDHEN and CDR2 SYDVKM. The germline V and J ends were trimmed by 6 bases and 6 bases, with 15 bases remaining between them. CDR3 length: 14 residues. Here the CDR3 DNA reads TGTGCCAGCAGCCTCTTTGGGGCATTTCAGCCCCAGCATTTT. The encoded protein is CASSLFGAFQPQHF.

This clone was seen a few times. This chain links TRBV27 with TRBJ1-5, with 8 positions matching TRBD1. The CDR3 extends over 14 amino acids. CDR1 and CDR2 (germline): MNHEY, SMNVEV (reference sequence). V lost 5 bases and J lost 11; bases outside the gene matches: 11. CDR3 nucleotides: TGTGCCAGCAGTCCCGACAGGGGCGCCGGAACCCAGCATTTT. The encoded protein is CASSPDRGAGTQHF.

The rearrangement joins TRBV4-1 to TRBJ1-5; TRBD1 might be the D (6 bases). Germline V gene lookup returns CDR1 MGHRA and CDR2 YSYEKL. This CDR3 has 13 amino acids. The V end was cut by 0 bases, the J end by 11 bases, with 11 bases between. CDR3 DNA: TGCGCCAGCAGCCAAGAGCAGGGGCCAGCCCAGCATTTT. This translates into CASSQEQGPAQHF.

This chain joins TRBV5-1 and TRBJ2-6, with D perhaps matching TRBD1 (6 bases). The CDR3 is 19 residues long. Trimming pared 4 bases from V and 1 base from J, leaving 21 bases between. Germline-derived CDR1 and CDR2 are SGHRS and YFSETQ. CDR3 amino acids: CASSKNFGAGESGANVLTF. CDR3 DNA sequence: TGCGCCAGCAGCAAGAATTTTGGGGCAGGGGAATCTGGGGCCAACGTCCTGACTTTC.

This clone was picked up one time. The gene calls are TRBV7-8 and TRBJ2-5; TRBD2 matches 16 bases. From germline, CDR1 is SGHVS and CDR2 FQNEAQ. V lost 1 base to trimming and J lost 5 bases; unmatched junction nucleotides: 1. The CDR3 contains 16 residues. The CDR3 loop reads CASSLVGLAGGETQYF. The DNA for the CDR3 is TGTGCCAGCAGCTTAGTGGGACTAGCGGGGGGGGAGACCCAGTACTTC.

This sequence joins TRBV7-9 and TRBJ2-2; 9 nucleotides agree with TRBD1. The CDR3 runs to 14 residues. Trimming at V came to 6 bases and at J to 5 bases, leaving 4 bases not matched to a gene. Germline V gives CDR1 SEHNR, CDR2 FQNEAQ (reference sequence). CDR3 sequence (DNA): TGTGCCAGCAGACAGGGGGCAGGAACCGGGGAGCTGTTTTTT. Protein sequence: CASRQGAGTGELFF.

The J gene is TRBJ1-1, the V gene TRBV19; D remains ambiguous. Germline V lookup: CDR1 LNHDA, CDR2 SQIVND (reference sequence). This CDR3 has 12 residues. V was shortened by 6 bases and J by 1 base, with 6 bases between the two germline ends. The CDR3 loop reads CASRRGNTEAFF. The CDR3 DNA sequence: TGTGCCAGTAGACGGGGGAACACTGAAGCTTTCTTT. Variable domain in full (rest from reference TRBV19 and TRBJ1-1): DGGITQSPKYLFRKEGQNVTLSCEQNLNHDAMYWYRQDPGQGLRLIYYSQIVNDFQKGDIAEGYSVSREKKESFPLTVTSAQKNPTAFYLCASRRGNTEAFFGQGTRLTVV.

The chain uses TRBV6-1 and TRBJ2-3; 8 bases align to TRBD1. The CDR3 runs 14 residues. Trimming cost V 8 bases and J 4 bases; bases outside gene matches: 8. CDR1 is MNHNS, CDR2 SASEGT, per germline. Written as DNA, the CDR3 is TGTGCCAGCCGCGCCAGGGGGCAACCAGATACGCAGTATTTT. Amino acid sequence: CASRARGQPDTQYF.

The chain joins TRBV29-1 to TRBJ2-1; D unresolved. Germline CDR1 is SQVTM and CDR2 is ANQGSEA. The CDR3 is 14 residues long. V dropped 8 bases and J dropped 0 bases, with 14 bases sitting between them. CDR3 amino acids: CSLRGESSYNEQFF. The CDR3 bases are TGCAGCTTGAGAGGCGAAAGCTCCTACAATGAGCAGTTCTTC.

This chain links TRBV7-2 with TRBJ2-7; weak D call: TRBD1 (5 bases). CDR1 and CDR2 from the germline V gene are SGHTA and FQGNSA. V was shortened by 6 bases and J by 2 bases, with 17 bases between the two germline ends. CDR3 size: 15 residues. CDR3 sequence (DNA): TGTGCCAGCAGGTTGGGGCTAACTGCACCCTACGAGCAGTACTTC. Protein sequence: CASRLGLTAPYEQYF.

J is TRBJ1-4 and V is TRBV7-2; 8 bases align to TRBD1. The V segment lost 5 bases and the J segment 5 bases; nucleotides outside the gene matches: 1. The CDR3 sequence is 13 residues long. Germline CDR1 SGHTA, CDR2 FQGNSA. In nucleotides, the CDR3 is TGTGCCAGCAGCCGACAGGGGAATGAAAAACTGTTTTTT. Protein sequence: CASSRQGNEKLFF.